This TCR beta chain was sequenced in a study of cytomegalovirus exposure and HLA in healthy donors. Primers for the PCR totalled 60 Vbeta and 13 Jbeta. Generated by immunoSEQ multiplex PCR, the TCRdb table keeps only in-frame clones and is missing some. This sample's table reports nearly 200,000 clones. In the case of this clone: Its matching antigen is unknown.

Trimming shortened V by 4 bases and J by 8 bases, and 11 bases separated the two germline ends. The CDR3 covers 12 residues. Per germline, CDR1 ENHRY and CDR2 SYGVKD. Notes on the study in general: Fewer N-insertions than the roughly 670-donor mean were reportedly shown by an Asian-associated ancestry cluster in a later analysis. Sequencing had likely introduced a cluster of highly shared sequence variants as an artifact.

Material for sequencing was PBMCs. This rearrangement joins TRBV10-3 to TRBJ1-2, with D possibly being TRBD1 (5 bases). The sequence was obtained from a boy between 10 and 17 years old in good health and CMV-seronegative. In DNA, the CDR3 is TGTGCCATCAGTGGATCGGGGGACGGCTACACCTTC. Its translation: CAISGSGDGYTF.